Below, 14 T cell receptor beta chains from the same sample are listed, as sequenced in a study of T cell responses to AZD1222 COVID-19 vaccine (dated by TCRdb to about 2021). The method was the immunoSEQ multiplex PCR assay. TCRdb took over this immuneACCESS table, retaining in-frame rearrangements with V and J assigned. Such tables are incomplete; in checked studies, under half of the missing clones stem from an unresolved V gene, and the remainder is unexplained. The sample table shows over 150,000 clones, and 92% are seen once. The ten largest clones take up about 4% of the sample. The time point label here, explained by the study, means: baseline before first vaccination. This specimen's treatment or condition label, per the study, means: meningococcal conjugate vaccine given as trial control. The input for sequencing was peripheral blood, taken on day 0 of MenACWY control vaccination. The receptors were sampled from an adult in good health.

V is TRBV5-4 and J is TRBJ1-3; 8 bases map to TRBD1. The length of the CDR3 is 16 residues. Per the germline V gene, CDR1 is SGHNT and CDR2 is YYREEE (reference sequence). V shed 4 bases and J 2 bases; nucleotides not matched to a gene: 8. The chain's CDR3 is CASSPAGGFPGNTIYF. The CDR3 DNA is TGTGCCAGCAGCCCCGCAGGGGGCTTCCCTGGAAACACCATATATTTT.

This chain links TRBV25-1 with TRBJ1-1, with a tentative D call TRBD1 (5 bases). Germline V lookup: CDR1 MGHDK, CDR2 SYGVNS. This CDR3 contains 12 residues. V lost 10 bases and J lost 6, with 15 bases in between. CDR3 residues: CATTGEKAEAFF. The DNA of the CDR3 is TGTGCCACCACAGGAGAAAAGGCTGAAGCTTTCTTT. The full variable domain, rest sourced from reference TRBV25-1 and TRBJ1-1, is EADIYQTPRYLVIGTGKKITLECSQTMGHDKMYWYQQDPGMELHLIHYSYGVNSTEKGDLSSESTVSRIRTEHFPLTLESARPSHTSQYLCATTGEKAEAFFGQGTRLTVV.

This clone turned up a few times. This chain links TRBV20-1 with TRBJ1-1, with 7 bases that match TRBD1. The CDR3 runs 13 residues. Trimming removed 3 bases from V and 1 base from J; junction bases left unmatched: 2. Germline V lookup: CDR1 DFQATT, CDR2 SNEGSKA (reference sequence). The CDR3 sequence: CSASAGGNTEAFF. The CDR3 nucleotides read TGCAGTGCTAGTGCAGGGGGGAACACTGAAGCTTTCTTT.

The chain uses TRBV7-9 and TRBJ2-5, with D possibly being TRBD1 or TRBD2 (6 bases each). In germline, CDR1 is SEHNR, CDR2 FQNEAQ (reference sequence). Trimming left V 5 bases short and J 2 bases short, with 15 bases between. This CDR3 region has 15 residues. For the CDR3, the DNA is TGTGCCAGCAGCAGGGGGGCAGGGTGGCAAGAGACCCAGTACTTC. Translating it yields CASSRGAGWQETQYF.

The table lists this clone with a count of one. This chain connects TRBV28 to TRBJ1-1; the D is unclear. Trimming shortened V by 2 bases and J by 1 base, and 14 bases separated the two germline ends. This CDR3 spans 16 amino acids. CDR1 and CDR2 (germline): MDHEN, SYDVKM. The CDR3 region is CASSLGLGQPNTEAFF. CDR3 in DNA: TGTGCCAGCAGTTTAGGGCTTGGCCAGCCGAACACTGAAGCTTTCTTT.

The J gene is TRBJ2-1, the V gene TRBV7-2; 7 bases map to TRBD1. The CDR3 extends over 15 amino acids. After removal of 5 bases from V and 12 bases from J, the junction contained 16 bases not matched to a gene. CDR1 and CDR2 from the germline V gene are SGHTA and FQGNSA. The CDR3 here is CASSVSRGTTPLQFF. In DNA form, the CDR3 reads TGTGCCAGCAGCGTATCCAGGGGGACGACGCCCCTGCAGTTCTTC. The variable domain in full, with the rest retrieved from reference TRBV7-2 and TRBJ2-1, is GAGVSQSPSNKVTEKGKDVELRCDPISGHTALYWYRQSLGQGLEFLIYFQGNSAPDKSGLPSDRFSAERTGGSVSTLTIQRTQQEDSAVYLCASSVSRGTTPLQFFGPGTRLTVL.

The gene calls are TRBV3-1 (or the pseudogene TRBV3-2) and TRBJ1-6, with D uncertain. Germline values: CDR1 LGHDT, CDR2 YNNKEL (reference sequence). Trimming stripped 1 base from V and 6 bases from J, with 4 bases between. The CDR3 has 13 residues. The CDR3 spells CASSQVGNSPLHF. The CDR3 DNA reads TGTGCCAGCAGCCAAGTAGGTAATTCACCCCTCCACTTT.

CDR3 loop: CASSQEGARGSNQPQHF. CDR3 DNA: TGTGCCAGCAGCCAAGAGGGGGCGCGAGGAAGCAATCAGCCCCAGCATTTT. This sequence joins TRBV3-1 (or the pseudogene TRBV3-2) and TRBJ1-5; D might be TRBD1 (6 bases). Germline V CDR1 and CDR2: LGHDT, YNNKEL (reference sequence). The CDR3 has 17 residues. The germline V and J ends were trimmed by 0 bases and 1 base, with 13 bases remaining between them.

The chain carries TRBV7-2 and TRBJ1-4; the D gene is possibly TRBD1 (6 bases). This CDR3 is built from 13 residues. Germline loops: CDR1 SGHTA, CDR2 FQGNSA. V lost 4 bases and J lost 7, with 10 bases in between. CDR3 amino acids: CASSSRTAEKLFF. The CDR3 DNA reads TGTGCCAGCAGCTCCCGGACAGCTGAAAAACTGTTTTTT.

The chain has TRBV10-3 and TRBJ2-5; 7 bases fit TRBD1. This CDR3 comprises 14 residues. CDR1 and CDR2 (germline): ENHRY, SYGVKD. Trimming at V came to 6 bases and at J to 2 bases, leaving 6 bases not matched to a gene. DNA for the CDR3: TGTGCCATCAGCCCGGGACAGCAGCAAGAGACCCAGTACTTC. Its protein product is CAISPGQQQETQYF.

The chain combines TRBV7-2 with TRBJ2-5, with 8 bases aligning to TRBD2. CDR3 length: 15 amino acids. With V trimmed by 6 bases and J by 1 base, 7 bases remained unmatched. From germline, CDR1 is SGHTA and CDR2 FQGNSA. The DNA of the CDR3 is TGTGCCAGCAGTCAAGCGGGAGCCCTCCAAGAGACCCAGTACTTC. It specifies CASSQAGALQETQYF.

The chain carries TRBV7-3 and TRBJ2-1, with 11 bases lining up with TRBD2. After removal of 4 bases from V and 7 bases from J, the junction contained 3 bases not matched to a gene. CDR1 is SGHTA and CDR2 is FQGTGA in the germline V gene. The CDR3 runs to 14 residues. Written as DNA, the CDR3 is TGTGCCAGCAGCTCGGGACTAGCGGCGAATGAGCAGTTCTTC. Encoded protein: CASSSGLAANEQFF.

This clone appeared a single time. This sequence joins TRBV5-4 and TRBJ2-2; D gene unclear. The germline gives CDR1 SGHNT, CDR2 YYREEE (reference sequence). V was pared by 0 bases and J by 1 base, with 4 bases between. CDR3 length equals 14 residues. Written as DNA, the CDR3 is TGTGCCAGCAGCTTGGCACGGAACACCGGGGAGCTGTTTTTT. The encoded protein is CASSLARNTGELFF.

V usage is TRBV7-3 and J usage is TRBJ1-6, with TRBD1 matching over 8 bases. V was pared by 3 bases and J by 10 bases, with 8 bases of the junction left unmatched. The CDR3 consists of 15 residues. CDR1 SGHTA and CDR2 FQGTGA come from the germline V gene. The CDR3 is CASSFHTGGSSPLHF. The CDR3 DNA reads TGTGCCAGCAGCTTCCACACAGGGGGAAGCTCACCCCTCCACTTT.